This TCR beta chain stems from a study of T cell responses to AZD1222 COVID-19 vaccine. Trimming at V came to 1 base and at J to 4 bases, leaving 5 bases not matched to a gene. Per germline, CDR1 SEHNR and CDR2 FQNEAQ (reference sequence). This CDR3 has 15 amino acids. Assay: immunoSEQ multiplex PCR; the TCRdb copy retains only in-frame clones and omits some. The table lists more than 95,000 clones, nearly 90% of them singletons, with 44% in the top ten. Sequencing used peripheral blood, obtained 28 days after the second AZD1222 dose. This clonotype was obtained from an adult who received the AZD1222 COVID-19 vaccine. The chain carries TRBV7-9 and TRBJ2-7, with 9 bases matching TRBD1. In DNA form, the CDR3 reads TGTGCCAGCAGCTTAGTAGGGGACAGGGATTACGAGCAGTACTTC. This sequence encodes CASSLVGDRDYEQYF.